This entry features one TCR beta chain sequence. Its antigen is currently unknown. The sample is drawn from a study of OX40 agonist ivuxolimab in advanced cancers. In the study overall: The diagnoses of dose-escalation patients were hepatocellular carcinoma, melanoma, renal cell or head and neck cancer. Patients were 82.7% male with ages about 23 to 79, mean around 58. Earlier treatment with anti-PD-1, anti-PD-L1 or anti-CTLA-4 was permitted, and 30% to 40% had received some.

Points from the study as a whole: Among patients with partial responses at 0.1-3.0 mg/kg, clonal expansion was among the lowest.

Data came from immunoSEQ multiplex PCR; TCRdb stores just in-frame clones and leaves some out. Counted here are about 97,000 clones, about nine tenths occurring once; the ten biggest clones make up more than 5%. Here the sequenced sample was CD4+ or CD8+ T cells sorted from blood, taken in a trial of the OX40 agonist ivuxolimab. This sequence originates from an adult with an advanced solid tumor such as melanoma, head and neck, liver or kidney cancer.

The CDR3 spells CASSDGQGGPNTIYF. In DNA form, the CDR3 reads TGTGCCAGCAGCGATGGACAGGGGGGTCCAAACACCATATATTTT. This chain joins TRBV9 and TRBJ1-3, with 10 bases matching TRBD1. J lost 6 bases, V lost 3 bases, and 6 bases had no gene match. The CDR3 has 15 amino acids. CDR1 is SGDLS, CDR2 YYNGEE, per germline.